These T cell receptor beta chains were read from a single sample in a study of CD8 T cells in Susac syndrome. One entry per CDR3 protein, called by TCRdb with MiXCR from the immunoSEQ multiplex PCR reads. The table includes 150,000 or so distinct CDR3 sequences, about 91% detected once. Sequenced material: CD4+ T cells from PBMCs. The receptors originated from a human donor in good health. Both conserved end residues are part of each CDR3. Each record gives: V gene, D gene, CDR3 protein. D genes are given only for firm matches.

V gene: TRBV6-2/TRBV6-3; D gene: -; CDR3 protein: CASTKGGKDSPLHF
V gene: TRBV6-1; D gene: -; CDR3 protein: CASSTGVWEKLFF
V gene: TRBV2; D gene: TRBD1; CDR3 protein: CASRTGISGANVLTF
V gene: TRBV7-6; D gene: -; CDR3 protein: CASSLRTPTSTDTQYF
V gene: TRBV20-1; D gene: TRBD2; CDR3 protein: CSARDESSGTEQYF
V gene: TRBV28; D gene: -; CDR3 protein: CASSGVGGAGANVLTF
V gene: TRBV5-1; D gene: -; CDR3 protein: CASSLQATRETQYF
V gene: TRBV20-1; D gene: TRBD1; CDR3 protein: CSARDRRRGTGANEQFF
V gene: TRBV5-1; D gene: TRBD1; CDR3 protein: CASSLDRGSDEQYF
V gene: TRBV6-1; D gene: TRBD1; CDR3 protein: CASSEGDRTYEQYF
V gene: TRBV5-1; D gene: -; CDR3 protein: CASSSPARGNEQFF
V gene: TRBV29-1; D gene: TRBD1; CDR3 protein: CSVEIGQGYGYTF
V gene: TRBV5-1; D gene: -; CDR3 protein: CASSLAGTLETQYF
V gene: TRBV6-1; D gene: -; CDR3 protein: CASRAGFRPDNGELFF
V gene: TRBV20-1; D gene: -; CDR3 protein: CSPIDNEQFF
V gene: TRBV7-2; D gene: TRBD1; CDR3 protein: CASSLVGQGSDTQYF
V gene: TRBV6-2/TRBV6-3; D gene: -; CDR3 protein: CASSSPTGANYGYTF
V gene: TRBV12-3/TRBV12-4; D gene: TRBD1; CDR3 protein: CASKKDRPSDNEQFF
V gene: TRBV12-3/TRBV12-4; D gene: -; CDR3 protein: CASSLEGTQYF
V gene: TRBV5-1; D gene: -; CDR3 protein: CASSLNPPGELFF
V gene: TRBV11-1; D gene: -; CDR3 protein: CASSPGFVGRGASRLNTEAFF
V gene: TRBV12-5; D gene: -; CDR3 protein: CASGLGSVESGEQFF